This TCR beta chain was obtained from a study of blood T cell repertoires in COVID-19. Germline values: CDR1 SGHVS, CDR2 FNYEAQ. CDR3 length equals 14 residues. The V gene end was trimmed by 6 bases and the J gene end by 5 bases; junction bases not matched to a gene: 6. Under the authors' procedure: Nucleated cell number was recorded as an estimate derived from reference gene primer amplification. Sequencing was performed with immunoSEQ multiplex PCR; in TCRdb, only in-frame clones are kept and a portion is missing. Clone size and V and J calls were adopted from that table, with D and trimming inferred from the DNA. The sample includes 400,000 or so clones, roughly 90% of them seen just once. The table lists this clone with a count of one. Seattle cases were enrolled at active infection and followed longitudinally.

V usage is TRBV7-6 and J usage is TRBJ2-5; 10 nucleotides agree with TRBD2. Sequenced material: peripheral blood. The origin of this receptor is a man between 18 and 29 years old with COVID-19, enrolled during active disease. The CDR3 loop is CASSQRGGQETQYF. The CDR3 nucleotides read TGTGCCAGCAGTCAGCGGGGGGGCCAGGAGACCCAGTACTTC.